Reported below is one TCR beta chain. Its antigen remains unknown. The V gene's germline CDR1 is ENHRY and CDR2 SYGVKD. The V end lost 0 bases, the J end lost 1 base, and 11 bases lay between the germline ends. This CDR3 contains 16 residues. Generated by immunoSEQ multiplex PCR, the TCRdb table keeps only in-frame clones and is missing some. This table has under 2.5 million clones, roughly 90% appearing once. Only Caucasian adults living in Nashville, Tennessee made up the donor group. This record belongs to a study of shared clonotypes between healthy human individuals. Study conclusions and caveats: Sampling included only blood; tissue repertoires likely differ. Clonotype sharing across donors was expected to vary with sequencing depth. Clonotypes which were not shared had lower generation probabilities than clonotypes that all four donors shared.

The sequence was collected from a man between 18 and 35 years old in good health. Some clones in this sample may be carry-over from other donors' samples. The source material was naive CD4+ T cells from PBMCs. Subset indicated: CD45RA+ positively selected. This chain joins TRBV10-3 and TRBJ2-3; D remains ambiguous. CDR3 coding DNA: TGTGCCATCAGTGAGTCCGGCCTCCCCGGCACAGATACGCAGTATTTT. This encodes CAISESGLPGTDTQYF.